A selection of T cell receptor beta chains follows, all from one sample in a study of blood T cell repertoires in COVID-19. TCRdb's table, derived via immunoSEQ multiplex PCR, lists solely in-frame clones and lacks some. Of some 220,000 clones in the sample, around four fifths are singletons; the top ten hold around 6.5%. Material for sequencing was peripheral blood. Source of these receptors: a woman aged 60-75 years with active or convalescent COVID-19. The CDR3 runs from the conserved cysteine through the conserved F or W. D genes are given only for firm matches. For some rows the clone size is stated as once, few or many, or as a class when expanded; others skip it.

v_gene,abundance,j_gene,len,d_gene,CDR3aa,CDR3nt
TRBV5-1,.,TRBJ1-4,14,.,CASSLDTTNEKLFF,TGCGCCAGCAGCTTGGACACCACTAATGAAAAACTGTTTTTT
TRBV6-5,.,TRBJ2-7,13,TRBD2,CASSSGLDGEQYF,TGTGCCAGCAGTTCGGGACTAGACGGCGAGCAGTACTTC
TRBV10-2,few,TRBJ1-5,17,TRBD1,CASSPTGDGYSNQPQHF,TGCGCCAGCAGTCCGACAGGGGATGGCTATAGCAATCAGCCCCAGCATTTT
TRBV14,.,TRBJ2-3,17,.,CASSQEFAGLSTDTQYF,TGTGCCAGCAGCCAAGAATTCGCGGGACTTAGCACAGATACGCAGTATTTT
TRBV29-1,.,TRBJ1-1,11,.,CTTDRFPEAFF,TGCACCACCGACAGGTTCCCTGAAGCTTTCTTT
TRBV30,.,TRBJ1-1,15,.,CAWKSRGGEYTEAFF,TGTGCCTGGAAGAGCAGGGGTGGTGAGTACACTGAAGCTTTCTTT
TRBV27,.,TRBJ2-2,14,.,CASTYLGNTGELFF,TGTGCCAGCACCTACCTAGGGAACACCGGGGAGCTGTTTTTT
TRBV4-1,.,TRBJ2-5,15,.,CASSQGSVLQETQYF,TGCGCCAGCAGCCAAGGTTCTGTGTTGCAAGAGACCCAGTACTTC
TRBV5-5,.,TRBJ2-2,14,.,CASSLHYATGELFF,TGTGCCAGCAGCTTGCACTATGCCACCGGGGAGCTGTTTTTT
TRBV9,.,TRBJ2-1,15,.,CASSVAGMAYNEQFF,TGTGCCAGCAGCGTAGCCGGGATGGCCTACAATGAGCAGTTCTTC
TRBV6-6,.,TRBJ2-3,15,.,CASSRDSSSTDTQYF,TGTGCCAGCAGCCGCGACAGTTCTAGCACAGATACGCAGTATTTT
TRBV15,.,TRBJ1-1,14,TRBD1,CATSRIQQGAEAFF,TGTGCCACCAGCAGAATCCAACAGGGGGCTGAAGCTTTCTTT
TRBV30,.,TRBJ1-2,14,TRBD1,CAWNLMTGKPGYTF,TGTGCCTGGAATTTAATGACAGGGAAGCCGGGCTACACCTTC
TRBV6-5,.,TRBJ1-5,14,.,CASSYLQGTGAQHF,TGTGCCAGCAGTTACTTACAGGGCACCGGGGCCCAGCATTTT
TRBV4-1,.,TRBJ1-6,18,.,CASSLEQAIGGNNSPLHF,TGCGCCAGCAGCCTTGAACAGGCGATCGGGGGTAATAATTCACCCCTCCACTTT
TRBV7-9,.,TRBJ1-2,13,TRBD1,CASSHRGDYGYTF,TGTGCCAGCAGCCACAGGGGTGACTATGGCTACACCTTC
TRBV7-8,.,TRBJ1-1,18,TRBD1,CASSLEPSQGAFLTEAFF,TGTGCCAGCAGCTTAGAACCCTCACAGGGGGCGTTTTTGACTGAAGCTTTCTTT
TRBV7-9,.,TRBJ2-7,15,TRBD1,CASSSTGELTYEQYF,TGTGCCAGCAGCTCGACAGGGGAACTAACCTACGAGCAGTACTTC
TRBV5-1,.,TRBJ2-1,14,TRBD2,CASSLDGLAGEQFF,TGCGCCAGCAGCTTGGACGGGCTAGCGGGTGAGCAGTTCTTC
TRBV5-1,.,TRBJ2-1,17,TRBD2,CASSFGPGLGSYNEQFF,TGCGCCAGCAGCTTTGGCCCGGGACTAGGGTCCTACAATGAGCAGTTCTTC
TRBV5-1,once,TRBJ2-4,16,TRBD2,CASSLTSGLAKNIQYF,TGCGCCAGCAGCTTGACTAGCGGACTAGCCAAAAACATTCAGTACTTC
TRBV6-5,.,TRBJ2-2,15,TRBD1,CASSYGTGLTGELFF,TGTGCCAGCAGTTACGGGACAGGGTTAACCGGGGAGCTGTTTTTT
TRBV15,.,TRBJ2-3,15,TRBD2,CATISSGARTDTQYF,TGTGCCACCATCTCTAGCGGGGCCCGCACAGATACGCAGTATTTT